What follows is one TCR beta chain and its context. The entry originates in a study of T cells after yellow fever vaccination. The wider study: SMART-Seq v4 Ultra Low Input served to prepare low-cell-number fractions.

TCRdb called the 5' RACE reads again in MiXCR, with one record for every CDR3 protein. Among around 310,000 distinct CDR3 sequences listed, 3.5% to 4.5% were seen once. The material sequenced was PBMCs, taken 5 days after the yellow fever booster vaccination. The sequence came from a man between 18 and 29 years old who received the YFV17D yellow fever vaccine.

The CDR3 region is CASSSLTGNYGYTF. As DNA, the CDR3 is TGTGCCAGCAGCTCGCTGACAGGGAACTATGGCTACACCTTC. The V call is TRBV5-5, the J call TRBJ1-2; 7 bases match TRBD1. The germline V gene has CDR1 SGHKS and CDR2 YYEKEE (reference sequence). J gave up 2 bases and V 3 bases, and 4 bases lay outside the gene matches. The CDR3 length is 14 residues.